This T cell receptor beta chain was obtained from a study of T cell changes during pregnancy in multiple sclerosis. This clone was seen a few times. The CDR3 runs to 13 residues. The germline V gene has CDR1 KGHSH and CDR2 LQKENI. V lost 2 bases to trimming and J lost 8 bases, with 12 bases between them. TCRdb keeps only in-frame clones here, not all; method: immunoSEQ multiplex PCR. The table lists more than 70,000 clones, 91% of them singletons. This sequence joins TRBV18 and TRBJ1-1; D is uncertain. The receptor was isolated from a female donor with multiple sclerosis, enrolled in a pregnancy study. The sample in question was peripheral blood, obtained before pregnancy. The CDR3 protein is CASSPGWEAEAFF. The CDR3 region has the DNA TGTGCCAGCTCACCAGGATGGGAGGCGGAAGCTTTCTTT.